This T cell receptor (beta chain) emerged from a study of brain T cells in children with intractable seizures. Time point noted: blood from clinic visit 5 months post-surgery; TSC patient then seizure free. Some clones are missing from TCRdb's copy, which holds only in-frame ones; the method was immunoSEQ multiplex PCR. The sample carries hundreds of thousands of clones, about 93% recorded once. CDR1 SGDLS and CDR2 YYNGEE come from the germline V gene. The CDR3 is 15 residues long. Trimming took 0 bases from V and 2 from J, leaving 11 bases between them. This chain links TRBV9 with TRBJ1-1; D is ambiguous. This sequence originates from a boy under three years old with tuberous sclerosis and intractable seizures. Material: peripheral blood, obtained roughly 5 months after surgery. The CDR3 DNA follows: TGTGCCAGCAGCGTAGGGGTCAGCGTTAACACTGAAGCTTTCTTT. Translated: CASSVGVSVNTEAFF.